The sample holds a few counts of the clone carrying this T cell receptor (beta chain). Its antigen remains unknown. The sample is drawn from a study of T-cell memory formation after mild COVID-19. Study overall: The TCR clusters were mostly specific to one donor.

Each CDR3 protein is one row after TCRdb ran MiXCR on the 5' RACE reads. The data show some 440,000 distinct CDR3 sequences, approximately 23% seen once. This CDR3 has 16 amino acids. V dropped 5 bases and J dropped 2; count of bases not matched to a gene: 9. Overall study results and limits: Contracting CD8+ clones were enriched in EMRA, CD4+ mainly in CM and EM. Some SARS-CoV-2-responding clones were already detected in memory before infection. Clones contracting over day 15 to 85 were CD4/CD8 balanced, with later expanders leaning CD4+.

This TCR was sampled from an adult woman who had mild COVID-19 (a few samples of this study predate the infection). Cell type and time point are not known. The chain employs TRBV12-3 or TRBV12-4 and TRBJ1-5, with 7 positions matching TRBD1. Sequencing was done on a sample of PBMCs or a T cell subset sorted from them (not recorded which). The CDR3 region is CASSLSRGKGNQPQHF. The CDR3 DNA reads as TGTGCCAGCAGTCTGTCCAGGGGGAAGGGCAATCAGCCCCAGCATTTT.